Below, 14 T cell receptor beta chains from the same sample are listed, as sequenced in a study of blood T cell repertoires in COVID-19. TCRdb's copy holds only in-frame clones and misses some; the assay was immunoSEQ multiplex PCR. The sample records fewer than 180,000 clones, roughly 90% being singletons. The sequencing input was peripheral blood. These receptors were taken from a woman aged 55-70 years with active or convalescent COVID-19.

The chain joins TRBV7-2 to TRBJ2-5; weak D call: TRBD2 (5 bases). Germline V gene sequence: CDR1 SGHTA, CDR2 FQGNSA. The CDR3 has 16 amino acids. Trimming left V 1 base short and J 2 bases short, with 14 bases between. CDR3 residues: CASSLGEGNYQETQYF. The CDR3 nucleotides read TGTGCCAGCAGCTTAGGCGAGGGTAACTATCAAGAGACCCAGTACTTC.

This clone was observed once. The chain combines TRBV4-3 with TRBJ1-6, with 9 positions matching TRBD1. The trim removed 0 bases at V and 9 bases at J, leaving 6 bases unmatched. CDR1 and CDR2 (germline): LGHNA, YSLEER. This CDR3 has 16 residues. The CDR3: CASSQEGGTGSSPLHF. The CDR3 DNA sequence: TGCGCCAGCAGCCAAGAAGGAGGGACAGGGAGTTCACCCCTCCACTTT.

This sequence joins TRBV7-9 and TRBJ2-7; weak D call: TRBD2 (6 bases). Looked up from germline, CDR1 is SEHNR and CDR2 is FQNEAQ (reference sequence). The CDR3 contains 14 residues. Trimming removed 5 bases at V and 6 bases at J, with 17 bases between. The CDR3 protein is CASSQGLEAAEQYF. DNA of the CDR3: TGTGCCAGCAGCCAGGGACTGGAGGCGGCCGAGCAGTACTTC.

The chain links TRBV13 to TRBJ2-1, with 7 positions matching TRBD1. J gave up 5 bases and V 7 bases, and 11 bases lay outside the gene matches. This CDR3 comprises 15 residues. Germline lookup yields CDR1 PRHDT and CDR2 FYEKMQ (reference sequence). The CDR3 DNA sequence: TGTGCCAGCACCTTGAGGGGGCTTTCGAACAATGAGCAGTTCTTC. It translates to CASTLRGLSNNEQFF.

The gene calls are TRBV2 and TRBJ1-5; TRBD1 is a possible D gene (5 bases). The CDR3 has 15 amino acids. Per germline, CDR1 SNHLY and CDR2 FYNNEI. The V and J ends lost 5 bases and 0 bases respectively, with 11 bases between them. CDR3 sequence (DNA): TGTGCCAGCAGTCCTCAGGGAAGTAGCAATCAGCCCCAGCATTTT. This encodes CASSPQGSSNQPQHF.

This clone came up once. The chain employs TRBV5-4 and TRBJ2-7; 7 bases map to TRBD1. J gave up 11 bases and V 4 bases, and 9 bases lay outside the gene matches. CDR1 SGHNT and CDR2 YYREEE come from the germline V gene (reference sequence). The CDR3 spans 12 residues. CDR3 bases: TGTGCCAGCAGCGGGAGACAGGGCAGGGAGTACTTC. It specifies CASSGRQGREYF.

V is TRBV27 and J is TRBJ2-7; 7 bases match TRBD1. The germline CDR1 and CDR2 sequences are MNHEY and SMNVEV (reference sequence). V gave up 6 bases and J gave up 0 bases; unmatched junction bases: 8. The CDR3 consists of 15 residues. The DNA for the CDR3 is TGTGCCAGCAGCTTAGGGGGCTATAGCTCCTACGAGCAGTACTTC. It codes for CASSLGGYSSYEQYF.

The chain joins TRBV6-5 to TRBJ1-2, with TRBD1 identical over 9 bases. V gave up 6 bases and J gave up 6 bases; unmatched junction bases: 8. Germline-derived CDR1 and CDR2 are MNHEY and SVGAGI. This CDR3 has 14 amino acids. The CDR3 loop is CASRGTGKNDGYTF. Written as DNA, the CDR3 is TGTGCCAGCAGGGGGACAGGGAAGAACGATGGCTACACCTTC.

The V call is TRBV2, the J call TRBJ1-2, with a possible D match to TRBD1 (5 bases). From germline, CDR1 is SNHLY and CDR2 FYNNEI. V lost 2 bases and J 6 bases, leaving 10 bases between the germline ends. This CDR3 is built from 13 residues. The CDR3 reads CASSESRTNGYTF. CDR3 nucleotide sequence: TGTGCCAGCAGTGAATCTAGGACAAATGGCTACACCTTC.

The rearrangement uses TRBV21-1 and TRBJ2-5; the D call of TRBD2 is as the table states it, not checked on the DNA. TRBV21-1 constitutes a pseudogene. The CDR3 consists of 19 residues. DNA of the CDR3: TGTGCCAGCAGCAGTCCCCTCCGACAGGCGACTAGCCCCCAAGAGACCCAGTACTTC. This encodes CASSSPLRQATSPQETQYF.

The rearrangement uses TRBV6-6 and TRBJ1-2; D remains unclear. This CDR3 is 13 amino acids long. Germline V CDR1 and CDR2: MNHNY, SVGAGI (reference sequence). V lost 5 bases and J lost 7, with 14 bases in between. The CDR3 loop is CASSQSGSVGYTF. The DNA of the CDR3 is TGTGCCAGCAGTCAGTCGGGGTCGGTTGGCTACACCTTC.

This chain connects TRBV9 to TRBJ1-3, with 9 bases matching TRBD1. The V gene end was trimmed by 0 bases and the J gene end by 1 base; junction bases not matched to a gene: 5. Germline-derived CDR1 and CDR2 are SGDLS and YYNGEE. The CDR3 length is 17 residues. The CDR3 is CASSVEGQGVSGNTIYF. CDR3 nucleotides: TGTGCCAGCAGCGTAGAGGGACAGGGTGTTTCTGGAAACACCATATATTTT.

The chain uses TRBV5-1 and TRBJ2-1, with 14 bases aligning to TRBD2. The CDR3 sequence is 16 residues long. CDR1 and CDR2 from the germline V gene are SGHRS and YFSETQ. The ends lost 0 bases at V and 9 bases at J; junction bases unmatched: 5. CDR3 DNA sequence: TGCGCCAGCAGCTTGGAGACTAGCGGGGGGGCCGCTGAGCAGTTCTTC. Protein product: CASSLETSGGAAEQFF.

The CDR3 bases are TGTGCCAGCAGTACTCCTCAGGGGAGAGGAGCTTTCTTT. Its translation is CASSTPQGRGAFF. V is TRBV27 and J is TRBJ1-1, with a tentative D call TRBD1 (6 bases). Germline CDR1 MNHEY, CDR2 SMNVEV (reference sequence). V was trimmed by 5 bases and J by 10 bases, leaving 17 bases between them. The CDR3 spans 13 residues.